The 9 T cell receptor beta chains below were found in one sample sequenced in a study of blood T cell repertoires in COVID-19. Sequenced by immunoSEQ multiplex PCR; TCRdb stores in-frame clones only, minus some. The repertoire consists of fewer than 350,000 clones, with 86% occurring once and the leading ten covering approximately 12%. The specimen sequenced was peripheral blood. The receptors were gathered from a woman younger than 45 with COVID-19, enrolled during active disease.

The rearrangement links TRBV21-1 to TRBJ1-2; the listed D gene, TRBD1, was not tested against the DNA. TRBV21-1 is described as a pseudogene. The CDR3 runs to 17 residues. As DNA, the CDR3 is TGTGCCAGCAGCAAAGCCGGGACAGGGGTCTCTAACTATGGCTACACCTTC. It specifies CASSKAGTGVSNYGYTF.

This sequence joins TRBV5-1 and TRBJ1-6; the D gene is possibly TRBD1 (6 bases). Germline V lookup: CDR1 SGHRS, CDR2 YFSETQ. V was shortened by 4 bases and J by 3 bases, with 14 bases between the two germline ends. The CDR3 runs to 16 residues. This CDR3 reads CASSLGGGVYNSPLHF. The CDR3, as DNA: TGCGCCAGCAGCCTCGGGGGGGGCGTCTATAATTCACCCCTCCACTTT.

With respect to this clone: The sample holds other DNA sequences that translate to the same CDR3. The rearrangement joins TRBV5-1 to TRBJ2-2; no firm D call. The CDR3 is 13 amino acids. The germline V gene encodes CDR1 SGHRS and CDR2 YFSETQ. Deletions cut 2 bases from V and 5 bases from J, with 7 bases between. Written as DNA, the CDR3 is TGCGCCAGCAGCTTCCGCAGTACCGGGGAGCTGTTTTTT. It encodes CASSFRSTGELFF.

The chain recombines TRBV5-1 with TRBJ1-2; D is possibly TRBD1 (5 bases). The CDR3 is 15 amino acids. Trimming left V 0 bases short and J 9 bases short, with 18 bases between. Germline V CDR1 and CDR2: SGHRS, YFSETQ. The CDR3 sequence: CASSLGGVASNRYTF. The DNA for the CDR3 is TGCGCCAGCAGCTTGGGGGGCGTCGCTTCGAACCGCTACACCTTC.

The chain employs TRBV7-2 and TRBJ2-5, with D possibly TRBD2 on 6 matching bases. Looked up from germline, CDR1 is SGHTA and CDR2 is FQGNSA. Trimming cost V 1 base and J 3 bases, with 9 bases left between them. This CDR3 contains 14 residues. The CDR3 sequence is CASSLELAKETQYF. DNA for the CDR3: TGTGCCAGCAGCTTAGAACTAGCTAAAGAGACCCAGTACTTC.

CDR3 nucleotide sequence: TGTGCCAGCAGCCCGACAGGGGAGGGGTATGGCTACACCTTC. Amino acids: CASSPTGEGYGYTF. The gene calls are TRBV6-5 and TRBJ1-2; 8 nucleotides agree with TRBD1. CDR1 MNHEY and CDR2 SVGAGI come from the germline V gene. V was clipped by 6 bases and J by 5 bases; unmatched bases: 8. The CDR3 has 14 residues.

V is TRBV27 and J is TRBJ2-5; 8 nucleotides line up with TRBD1. V lost 6 bases, J lost 0 bases, and 12 bases stayed unmatched. This CDR3 has 17 residues. Per germline, CDR1 MNHEY and CDR2 SMNVEV (reference sequence). CDR3: CASRGGRTGYYQETQYF. The DNA for the CDR3 is TGTGCCAGCAGGGGGGGAAGGACAGGGTACTACCAAGAGACCCAGTACTTC.

This sequence joins TRBV7-2 and TRBJ1-3; D unclear. The CDR3 spans 15 residues. With 3 bases removed from V and 3 bases from J, the gap between germline ends came to 12 bases. Germline V gene sequence: CDR1 SGHTA, CDR2 FQGNSA. CDR3 sequence reads: CASSLPRSDGNTIYF. DNA of the CDR3: TGTGCCAGCAGCTTGCCAAGAAGCGATGGAAACACCATATATTTT.

This clone showed up just once. This chain uses TRBV5-4 with TRBJ2-4; a weak D match, TRBD1 (5 bases). Per germline, CDR1 SGHNT and CDR2 YYREEE (reference sequence). Trimming removed 3 bases from V and 1 base from J, with 23 bases in between. The CDR3 consists of 19 residues. The CDR3 nucleotides are TGTGCCAGCAGCTCTGACGTAGTTCGGTCGGCAGGGGCCAAAAACATTCAGTACTTC. Protein product: CASSSDVVRSAGAKNIQYF.